This TCR beta chain stems from a study of T cells in tuberculosis. Germline values: CDR1 SGHRS, CDR2 YFSETQ. Trimming cost V 1 base and J 0 bases, with 11 bases left between them. This CDR3 contains 16 residues. Produced via immunoSEQ multiplex PCR; TCRdb's table is partial and in-frame only. The sample includes approximately 30,000 clones, about 97% of them seen just once. V and J are TRBV5-1 and TRBJ2-1, with D possibly matching TRBD1 (5 bases). This clonotype was obtained from a donor aged 10-29 years with latent tuberculosis or without tuberculosis infection. The specimen was PBMCs. CDR3 in DNA: TGCGCCAGCAGCTTGAGGGGCGAGAGCTCCTACAATGAGCAGTTCTTC. It specifies CASSLRGESSYNEQFF.